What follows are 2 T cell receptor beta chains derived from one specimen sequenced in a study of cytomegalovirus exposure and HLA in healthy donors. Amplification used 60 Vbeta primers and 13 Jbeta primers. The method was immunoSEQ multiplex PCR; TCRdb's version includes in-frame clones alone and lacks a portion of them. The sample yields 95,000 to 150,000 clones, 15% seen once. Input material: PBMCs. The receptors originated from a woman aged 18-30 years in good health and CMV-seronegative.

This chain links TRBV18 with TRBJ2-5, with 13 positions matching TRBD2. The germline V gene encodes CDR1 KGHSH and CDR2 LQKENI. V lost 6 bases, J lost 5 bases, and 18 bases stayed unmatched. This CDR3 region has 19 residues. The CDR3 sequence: CASSRAGTSGNNLHETQYF. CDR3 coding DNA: TGTGCCAGCTCTCGCGCCGGGACTAGCGGGAACAACTTACATGAGACCCAGTACTTC.

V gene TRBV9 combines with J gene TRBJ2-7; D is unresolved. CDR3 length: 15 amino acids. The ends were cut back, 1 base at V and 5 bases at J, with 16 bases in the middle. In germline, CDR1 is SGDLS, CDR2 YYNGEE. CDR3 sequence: CASSVQVGSGHEQYF. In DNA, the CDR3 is TGTGCCAGCAGCGTACAAGTGGGCAGTGGCCACGAGCAGTACTTC.